What follows is one T cell receptor (beta chain) and its context. Under the authors' procedure: It was from reference gene primer amplification that nucleated cell counts were estimated. The data were produced by immunoSEQ multiplex PCR, yet TCRdb's version contains in-frame clones alone and is incomplete. V, J and clone size are those of that table, while D and trimming were read from the DNA. The sample has some 300,000 clones; more than 85% are singletons. This entry comes from a study of blood T cell repertoires in COVID-19. Study-wide background: The samples span acute and convalescent COVID-19 from the United States, Italy and Spain. From T cells, B-cell-depleted T cells, or PBMCs came the material, which was cDNA or gDNA.

The V gene end was trimmed by 7 bases and the J gene end by 5 bases; junction bases not matched to a gene: 9. Germline CDR1 and CDR2: SNHLY and FYNNEI. CDR3 length equals 15 residues. This receptor was obtained from a man between 65 and 85 years old with acute or convalescent COVID-19. The sample consisted of peripheral blood. V is TRBV2 and J is TRBJ2-1, with 9 bases aligning to TRBD2. CDR3 residues: CASKKRTSEDNEQFF. CDR3 nucleotides: TGTGCCAGCAAGAAAAGGACTAGCGAAGACAATGAGCAGTTCTTC.